The 25 T cell receptor beta chains below all came from one sample that was sequenced in a study of CD8 T cells in Susac syndrome. Random hexamers were used to reverse transcribe about 0.5 to 1 ug of RNA. Each CDR3 protein is one row after TCRdb ran MiXCR on the immunoSEQ multiplex PCR reads. The sample shows 150,000 to 200,000 distinct CDR3 sequences, over 85% of them seen only once. The sample was CD4+ T cells from PBMCs. These receptors all come from a human donor in good health.

About this clonotype: Mismatch with germline at one junction end may stem from a read error. This chain joins TRBV19 and TRBJ2-3; D gene unclear. CDR1 is LNHDA, CDR2 SQIVND, per germline (reference sequence). This CDR3 contains 13 residues. The CDR3 bases are TGTGCCTGTAGCCGGCTAAGCACAGATACGCAGTATTTT. This translates into CACSRLSTDTQYF. Full variable domain (outside the CDR3, taken from reference TRBV19 and TRBJ2-3): DGGITQSPKYLFRKEGQNVTLSCEQNLNHDAMYWYRQDPGQGLRLIYYSQIVNDFQKGDIAEGYSVSREKKESFPLTVTSAQKNPTAFYLCACSRLSTDTQYFGPGTRLTVL.

The chain has TRBV12-3 or TRBV12-4 and TRBJ2-7; D is possibly TRBD2 (5 bases). The CDR3 contains 14 residues. Trimming took off 7 bases at V and 2 bases at J, with 15 bases between the two ends. This CDR3 is CASTPGKGTYEQYF. CDR3 nucleotide sequence: TGTGCCAGCACCCCGGGGAAGGGCACCTACGAGCAGTACTTC.

The gene calls are TRBV12-5 and TRBJ2-7; D call uncertain. Germline V gene sequence: CDR1 LGHNT, CDR2 FRNRAP. This CDR3 comprises 12 residues. The V and J ends lost 1 base and 5 bases respectively, with 6 bases between them. The CDR3 coding sequence is TGTGCTAGTGGTTTGGCCCAGAACGAGCAGTACTTC. Its protein is CASGLAQNEQYF.

The V and J genes are TRBV25-1 and TRBJ1-4, with D unclear. Germline loops: CDR1 MGHDK, CDR2 SYGVNS. V lost 3 bases to trimming and J lost 7 bases, with 15 bases between them. The CDR3 length is 15 residues. The CDR3 DNA follows: TGTGCCAGCAGTGAGATGGGTAGCGTGAGTGAAAAACTGTTTTTT. This encodes CASSEMGSVSEKLFF.

The CDR3 sequence: CASSLFHYEQYF. The DNA of the CDR3 is TGTGCCAGTAGTTTGTTTCACTACGAGCAGTACTTC. V gene TRBV19 combines with J gene TRBJ2-7; D gene uncertain. The CDR3 runs 12 residues. Trimming left V 5 bases short and J 3 bases short, with 8 bases between. Germline V gene sequence: CDR1 LNHDA, CDR2 SQIVND (reference sequence).

The V call is TRBV5-4, the J call TRBJ1-1; no firm D call. The CDR3 sequence is 12 residues long. The V gene's germline CDR1 is SGHNT and CDR2 YYREEE (reference sequence). Trimming took off 4 bases at V and 3 bases at J, with 7 bases between the two ends. This CDR3 reads CASSGIDTEAFF. DNA of the CDR3: TGTGCCAGCAGCGGCATTGACACTGAAGCTTTCTTT.

The chain joins TRBV7-2 to TRBJ1-2; 8 nucleotides agree with TRBD1. V was clipped by 3 bases and J by 4 bases; unmatched bases: 4. Germline loops: CDR1 SGHTA, CDR2 FQGNSA. CDR3 length: 14 amino acids. CDR3 nucleotide sequence: TGTGCCAGCAGCTTCGGGCAGGGGGCCTATGGCTACACCTTC. It is translated as CASSFGQGAYGYTF. The full variable domain, completed using reference TRBV7-2 and TRBJ1-2, is GAGVSQSPSNKVTEKGKDVELRCDPISGHTALYWYRQSLGQGLEFLIYFQGNSAPDKSGLPSDRFSAERTGGSVSTLTIQRTQQEDSAVYLCASSFGQGAYGYTFGSGTRLTVV.

This chain links TRBV9 with TRBJ2-2, with 7 bases identical to TRBD2. Germline CDR1 and CDR2: SGDLS and YYNGEE. The CDR3 length is 16 residues. J gave up 4 bases and V 2 bases, and 8 bases lay outside the gene matches. The CDR3 loop reads CASSVFGGVGTGELFF. The CDR3 coding sequence is TGTGCCAGCAGCGTCTTTGGGGGGGTCGGCACCGGGGAGCTGTTTTTT. The entire variable domain, with the rest obtained from reference TRBV9 and TRBJ2-2, is as follows: DSGVTQTPKHLITATGQRVTLRCSPRSGDLSVYWYQQSLDQGLQFLIQYYNGEERAKGNILERFSAQQFPDLHSELNLSSLELGDSALYFCASSVFGGVGTGELFFGEGSRLTVL.

As DNA, the CDR3 is TGTGCCAGCAACCCCCAGATGAACACCGGGGAGCTGTTTTTT. This codes for CASNPQMNTGELFF. V gene TRBV6-6 combines with J gene TRBJ2-2; D unclear. In germline, CDR1 is MNHNY, CDR2 SVGAGI (reference sequence). CDR3 length equals 14 residues. The V gene lost 7 bases and the J gene lost 1 base, with 10 bases spanning the gap.

The rearrangement joins TRBV29-1 to TRBJ1-1; the D is unclear. Germline values: CDR1 SQVTM, CDR2 ANQGSEA. This CDR3 is built from 15 residues. Trimming took off 0 bases at V and 9 bases at J, with 20 bases between the two ends. The CDR3 is CSVEDRRGPGGQAFF. CDR3 DNA: TGCAGCGTTGAAGATCGGCGCGGACCCGGAGGACAAGCTTTCTTT.

V gene TRBV29-1 combines with J gene TRBJ2-2; 7 bases are a match to TRBD1. CDR1 and CDR2 (germline): SQVTM, ANQGSEA. The CDR3 loop spans 13 amino acids. Losses at the gene ends were 5 bases for V and 7 bases for J; bases not matched to a gene: 7. The CDR3 loop reads CSVTRQGVGELFF. CDR3 DNA sequence: TGCAGCGTTACCCGACAGGGTGTCGGGGAGCTGTTTTTT.

The chain combines TRBV29-1 with TRBJ1-1, with no clear D. V was pared by 0 bases and J by 4 bases, with 12 bases between. The CDR3 length is 14 residues. Germline loops: CDR1 SQVTM, CDR2 ANQGSEA. Written as DNA, the CDR3 is TGCAGCGTTGAAGATCGGGGTTGGATCACTGAAGCTTTCTTT. This encodes CSVEDRGWITEAFF.

The chain couples TRBV20-1 to TRBJ2-3, with a tentative D call TRBD1 (5 bases). This CDR3 has 13 amino acids. Germline V gene sequence: CDR1 DFQATT, CDR2 SNEGSKA (reference sequence). V was cut by 5 bases and J by 2 bases, with 11 bases left in between. The CDR3 nucleotides read TGCAGTGCTTGGGGCAGATCCACAGATACGCAGTATTTT. This gives the protein CSAWGRSTDTQYF.

This chain's CDR3 is CASSPPGGNIQYF. DNA for the CDR3: TGTGCCAGCAGCCCGCCGGGGGGAAACATTCAGTACTTC. This chain connects TRBV7-9 to TRBJ2-4, with 7 bases identical to TRBD2. Germline CDR1 reads SEHNR; CDR2 reads FQNEAQ (reference sequence). CDR3 length: 13 amino acids. V shed 5 bases, J shed 6 bases, and the junction held 4 bases outside the gene matches.

V gene TRBV7-9 combines with J gene TRBJ1-1, with a possible D match to TRBD1 (5 bases). This CDR3 is 11 amino acids long. Germline V gene lookup returns CDR1 SEHNR and CDR2 FQNEAQ (reference sequence). V was clipped by 8 bases and J by 6 bases, with 10 bases between them. The CDR3 nucleotides read TGTGCCAGCCGCAGGGTCTCTGAAGCTTTCTTT. Translated: CASRRVSEAFF.

V and J are TRBV29-1 and TRBJ2-5, with 7 positions matching TRBD2. The CDR3 sequence is 12 residues long. Germline lookup yields CDR1 SQVTM and CDR2 ANQGSEA. V lost 4 bases, J lost 5 bases, and 4 bases stayed unmatched. CDR3 residues: CSVGLGGETQYF. Here the CDR3 DNA reads TGCAGCGTTGGATTGGGGGGGGAGACCCAGTACTTC.

The chain couples TRBV7-2 to TRBJ1-5; D might be TRBD1 (5 bases). The V end lost 6 bases, the J end lost 7 bases, and 16 bases lay between the germline ends. The length of the CDR3 is 14 residues. Germline V gene data show CDR1 as SGHTA and CDR2 as FQGNSA. The CDR3 is CASRPGPYGQPQHF. The DNA for the CDR3 is TGTGCCAGCAGACCGGGGCCCTATGGACAGCCCCAGCATTTT. Combining the CDR3 with reference TRBV7-2 and TRBJ1-5 gives the whole variable domain GAGVSQSPSNKVTEKGKDVELRCDPISGHTALYWYRQSLGQGLEFLIYFQGNSAPDKSGLPSDRFSAERTGGSVSTLTIQRTQQEDSAVYLCASRPGPYGQPQHFGDGTRLSIL.

The gene calls are TRBV20-1 and TRBJ2-1, with TRBD2 identical over 16 bases. CDR1 DFQATT and CDR2 SNEGSKA come from the germline V gene (reference sequence). The CDR3 consists of 17 residues. Trimming at V came to 0 bases and at J to 7 bases, leaving 6 bases not matched to a gene. The CDR3: CSAREGTSGGARNEQFF. Here the CDR3 DNA reads TGCAGTGCTAGAGAAGGGACTAGCGGGGGGGCGCGGAATGAGCAGTTCTTC.

The CDR3 loop reads CASSLGLAGGLETQYF. DNA of the CDR3: TGTGCCAGCAGCCTAGGACTAGCGGGGGGCCTGGAGACCCAGTACTTC. The chain recombines TRBV7-6 with TRBJ2-5; the match to TRBD2 covers 14 bases. CDR3 length: 16 amino acids. The V gene end was trimmed by 5 bases and the J gene end by 5 bases; junction bases not matched to a gene: 7. Germline V CDR1 and CDR2: SGHVS, FNYEAQ. The full variable domain, with the rest looked up from reference TRBV7-6 and TRBJ2-5, is GAGVSQSPRYKVTKRGQDVALRCDPISGHVSLYWYRQALGQGPEFLTYFNYEAQQDKSGLPNDRFSAERPEGSISTLTIQRTEQRDSAMYRCASSLGLAGGLETQYFGPGTRLLVL.

The chain couples TRBV12-3 or TRBV12-4 to TRBJ1-2; 8 bases are shared with TRBD1. The CDR3 has 12 residues. The trim removed 8 bases at V and 6 bases at J, leaving 5 bases unmatched. The CDR3 nucleotides are TGTGCCAGCCGGACAGGGATGCATGGCTACACCTTC. Encoded protein: CASRTGMHGYTF.

This sequence joins TRBV12-3 or TRBV12-4 and TRBJ1-1, with D tentatively TRBD1 (5 bases). V was clipped by 5 bases and J by 8 bases, with 12 bases between them. CDR3 length equals 12 residues. CDR3 DNA sequence: TGTGCCAGCAGTATACACGGGGCCGAAGCTTTCTTT. It specifies CASSIHGAEAFF.

V and J are TRBV2 and TRBJ1-1; D perhaps matches TRBD1 (5 bases). The CDR3 length is 13 residues. Trimming cost V 7 bases and J 5 bases, with 14 bases left between them. Germline CDR1 and CDR2: SNHLY and FYNNEI. CDR3 coding DNA: TGTGCCAGCAAGAGGGGACGAGAAACTGAAGCTTTCTTT. Its protein is CASKRGRETEAFF.

This sequence joins TRBV13 and TRBJ1-2; D is undetermined. Germline V CDR1 and CDR2: PRHDT, FYEKMQ (reference sequence). The germline V and J ends were trimmed by 5 bases and 4 bases, with 14 bases remaining between them. This CDR3 is built from 14 residues. This CDR3 is CASSAREAGYGYTF. CDR3 coding DNA: TGTGCCAGCAGCGCCCGGGAGGCAGGCTATGGCTACACCTTC.

The chain employs TRBV7-3 and TRBJ2-7, with a weak D call TRBD2 (6 bases). The V end lost 2 bases, the J end lost 2 bases, and 10 bases lay between the germline ends. Germline loops: CDR1 SGHTA, CDR2 FQGTGA. This CDR3 contains 14 residues. DNA of the CDR3: TGTGCCAGCAGCTTAGGAGGGACCGCCTACGAGCAGTACTTC. This gives the protein CASSLGGTAYEQYF. The full variable domain, its missing parts supplied by reference TRBV7-3 and TRBJ2-7, is GAGVSQTPSNKVTEKGKYVELRCDPISGHTALYWYRQSLGQGPEFLIYFQGTGAADDSGLPNDRFFAVRPEGSVSTLKIQRTERGDSAVYLCASSLGGTAYEQYFGPGTRLTVT.

This clonotype was seen more than once but under ten times. The chain couples TRBV7-3 to TRBJ2-2, with D uncertain. This CDR3 is built from 14 residues. V lost 2 bases and J lost 2, with 6 bases in between. Germline CDR1 and CDR2: SGHTA and FQGTGA. The chain's CDR3 is CASSLSRNTGELFF. The DNA for the CDR3 is TGTGCCAGCAGCTTATCAAGAAACACCGGGGAGCTGTTTTTT.